This T cell receptor beta chain was retrieved from a study of blood T cell repertoires in COVID-19 (TCRdb year 2020). As for the study more broadly: The collaborator samples originated in the United States, Italy and Spain and spanned the acute and convalescent phases of COVID-19. The material from the prospective study consisted of cDNA or gDNA derived from T cells, B-cell-depleted T cells, or PBMCs. Deeply sampled blood TCRbeta repertoires from subjects exposed to, actively infected with, or recovered from COVID-19 were included in the dataset. The repertoires were made available in a free public database intended to serve as a resource for research on the immune response to SARS-CoV-2. The samples were drawn from two sources: the first 160 participants of the ongoing ImmuneRACE study, and over 950 subjects contributed by 6 global collaborators. Sample metadata almost always included a de-identified subject ID, COVID-19 status, age in years and sex. Where available, HLA class I and class II types were taken from metadata supplied by the sample provider and were not determined by assay-based typing.

TCRbeta CDR3 regions were amplified from genomic DNA by means of the immunoSEQ Assay, a bias-controlled multiplex PCR. Under the source paper's analysis protocol: Nucleated cell counts per sample were estimated from amplification of reference gene primers within the assay. To quantify the absolute abundance of each unique TCRbeta CDR3 rearrangement, sequence reads were collapsed and filtered. For each sample, productive Simpson clonality was calculated by taking the square root of Simpson's diversity index across productive rearrangements. Sourced from immuneACCESS, this table was stored by TCRdb with only in-frame sequences that have V and J called. A share of the clones is absent; for the studies checked, an unresolved V gene accounts for under half, and the remainder has no known explanation. D and trimming were read from the DNA, whereas the V and J calls and clone size are those reported in that table. The sample yields around 270,000 clones; around 92% were counted once. The ten largest account for under 3% of the sample.

Details on this clone: The specificity of this receptor is unknown. Per-base qualities were not stored, and no clone one base away is much larger.

One collaborating source in Seattle enrolled patients while the patients were actively infected and followed the patients over time throughout the course of disease. The collaborating institutions used their own protocols to collect whole blood in K2EDTA tubes. Collaborator samples were shipped for TCRbeta analysis as frozen whole blood, isolated PBMCs, or DNA extracted from either sample type. Summary of the overall study and its limitations: How much clinical and demographic metadata was included differed by source and by participant, and the metadata was provided uncurated.

The specimen was peripheral blood. The sequence came from a person aged 18 to 30 with COVID-19, enrolled during active disease.

The DNA sequence follows: TGTGCCAGCAGCTTAGGTGGAGGGTTATACGAGCAGTACTTC. This yields the protein CASSLGGGLYEQYF. In this chain, TRBV13 is recombined with TRBJ2-7; tentative D gene TRBD2, with 6 bases matching. For CDR1 and CDR2, the germline V gene (reference sequence) lists PRHDT and FYEKMQ. The CDR3, cysteine through phenylalanine, is 14 amino acids long. Only CDR3 DNA is held: 42 bases, read in frame from base 1. Trimming at the junction amounts to 0 bases on V and 4 bases on J, and the germline ends lie 10 bases apart.